This entry lists 13 T cell receptor beta chains sequenced from one sample in a study of blood T cell repertoires in COVID-19. The method was immunoSEQ multiplex PCR; TCRdb's version includes in-frame clones alone and lacks a portion of them. This table holds about 210,000 clones, roughly four fifths found once. The sample taken for sequencing was peripheral blood. The receptors come from a woman in her forties with acute or convalescent COVID-19.

This chain joins TRBV24-1 and TRBJ2-6; D is undetermined. In germline, CDR1 is KGHDR, CDR2 SFDVKD. Trimming pared 3 bases from V and 1 base from J, leaving 6 bases between. This CDR3 has 15 residues. In DNA form, the CDR3 reads TGTGCCACCAGTGATGGGCAATCTGGGGCCAACGTCCTGACTTTC. Amino acid sequence: CATSDGQSGANVLTF.

The chain carries TRBV6-6 and TRBJ2-1, with D possibly being TRBD2 (6 bases). Deletions cut 0 bases from V and 9 bases from J, with 9 bases between. CDR3 length: 13 residues. Looked up from germline, CDR1 is MNHNY and CDR2 is SVGAGI (reference sequence). CDR3 loop: CASSYSSGLEQFF. DNA for the CDR3: TGTGCCAGCAGTTACTCAAGCGGGCTTGAGCAGTTCTTC.

CDR3 sequence (DNA): TGTGCCAGCAGCGACCTCAGCGGGAGGCCCTCCTACGAGCAGTACTTC. As protein: CASSDLSGRPSYEQYF. V and J are TRBV14 and TRBJ2-7; TRBD2 matches 9 bases. The ends lost 5 bases at V and 0 bases at J; junction bases unmatched: 8. From germline, CDR1 is SGHDN and CDR2 FVKESK. The CDR3 is 16 residues long.

This clone was recorded once. V gene TRBV19 combines with J gene TRBJ2-7, with 10 bases that match TRBD1. Germline V lookup: CDR1 LNHDA, CDR2 SQIVND (reference sequence). V was clipped by 4 bases and J by 3 bases; unmatched bases: 12. There are 17 residues in the CDR3. This CDR3 reads CASSRALRQGALYEQYF. The CDR3 DNA sequence: TGTGCCAGTAGTAGAGCATTAAGACAGGGGGCACTCTACGAGCAGTACTTC.

The J gene is TRBJ2-7, the V gene TRBV30, with TRBD1 as a possible D gene (6 bases). Trimming shortened V by 4 bases and J by 6 bases, and 13 bases separated the two germline ends. The V gene's germline CDR1 is GTSNPN and CDR2 SVGIG (reference sequence). The CDR3 consists of 12 residues. The CDR3 loop reads CAWIPQGSEQYF. For the CDR3, the DNA is TGTGCCTGGATCCCTCAGGGGAGCGAGCAGTACTTC. Together with reference TRBV30 and TRBJ2-7, the CDR3 gives the full variable domain: SQTIHQWPATLVQPVGSPLSLECTVEGTSNPNLYWYRQAAGRGLQLLFYSVGIGQISSEVPQNLSASRPQDRQFILSSKKLLLSDSGFYLCAWIPQGSEQYFGPGTRLTVT.

This chain uses TRBV6-5 with TRBJ2-2, with 8 bases fitting TRBD2. The V segment lost 11 bases and the J segment 0 bases; nucleotides outside the gene matches: 5. Looked up from germline, CDR1 is MNHEY and CDR2 is SVGAGI. This CDR3 region has 14 residues. Here the CDR3 DNA reads TGTGCCCTCGGGGGGGGAGCGAACACCGGGGAGCTGTTTTTT. Translated: CALGGGANTGELFF.

The chain links TRBV6-1 to TRBJ1-1; 8 bases align to TRBD1. This CDR3 contains 16 residues. Looked up from germline, CDR1 is MNHNS and CDR2 is SASEGT. V trimming: 4 bases; J trimming: 0 bases; junction bases outside the gene matches: 7. The CDR3 loop is CASSGRQGSMNTEAFF. For the CDR3, the DNA is TGTGCCAGCAGTGGAAGACAGGGGAGCATGAACACTGAAGCTTTCTTT.

J is TRBJ1-2 and V is TRBV7-8, with 9 bases that match TRBD1. Losses at the gene ends were 3 bases for V and 4 bases for J; bases not matched to a gene: 15. The CDR3 totals 18 residues. Germline CDR1 SGHVS, CDR2 FQNEAQ. The CDR3 region is CASSLDGRTGARSYGYTF. As DNA, the CDR3 is TGTGCCAGCAGCTTGGATGGGAGGACAGGGGCTAGGAGCTATGGCTACACCTTC.

V is TRBV6-5 and J is TRBJ2-1; D ambiguous. The V gene lost 4 bases and the J gene lost 13 bases, with 14 bases spanning the gap. This CDR3 has 12 residues. The germline CDR1 and CDR2 sequences are MNHEY and SVGAGI. CDR3 nucleotide sequence: TGTGCCAGCAGTTTCCAAGGCGGCCCTCAGTTCTTC. Translation: CASSFQGGPQFF.

The chain has TRBV3-1 (or the pseudogene TRBV3-2) and TRBJ2-2, with D unresolved. CDR1 and CDR2 (germline): LGHDT, YNNKEL (reference sequence). Trimming took 11 bases from V and 4 from J, leaving 14 bases between them. This CDR3 is 13 amino acids long. The CDR3 nucleotides read TGTGCCTCAACGGCCCCTAGCACCGGGGAGCTGTTTTTT. Amino acids: CASTAPSTGELFF.

The genes are TRBV30 and TRBJ2-7, with D unclear. V lost 3 bases, J lost 1 base, and 7 bases lay in between. The CDR3 sequence is 12 residues long. Per the germline V gene, CDR1 is GTSNPN and CDR2 is SVGIG (reference sequence). This chain's CDR3 is CAWSSVSYEQYF. In DNA, the CDR3 is TGTGCCTGGAGCTCCGTTTCCTACGAGCAGTACTTC.

The chain joins TRBV27 to TRBJ2-7; perhaps TRBD1 as D (5 bases). CDR1 and CDR2 from the germline V gene are MNHEY and SMNVEV (reference sequence). V dropped 0 bases and J dropped 5 bases, with 8 bases sitting between them. CDR3 size: 13 residues. CDR3 in amino acids: CASSLSRVDEQYF. The CDR3 nucleotides read TGTGCCAGCAGTTTATCCAGGGTTGACGAGCAGTACTTC.

This clone was found a few times. V is TRBV4-2 and J is TRBJ2-1; 8 bases fit TRBD2. Germline CDR1 LGHNA, CDR2 YNFKEQ. The CDR3 totals 16 residues. Trimming took 0 bases from V and 2 from J; bases not matched to a gene: 3. Here the CDR3 DNA reads TGTGCCAGCAGCCAAGAGCTGCGGGAGGCCTACAATGAGCAGTTCTTC. Amino acid sequence: CASSQELREAYNEQFF.